This T cell receptor beta chain came from a study of T cells in Graves' hyperthyroidism and ophthalmopathy. This clonotype came up many times. Its specificity is unknown. Researchers barred patients who had uncontrolled infection, other autoimmune disease, pregnancy or lactation. TCR beta CDR3 region amplification was performed from RNA transcripts. TCR CDR3 regions were first amplified by RT-PCR with HTBI primers. TCRdb reprocessed the multiplex PCR reads with MiXCR, giving one entry per CDR3 protein. This repertoire shows about 350,000 distinct CDR3 sequences, around 18% found once; its top ten account for about 14%. Study findings and constraints: Blood also held most thyroid clonotypes expanded beyond 0.001. Prediction of ophthalmopathy progression came a median roughly 7.1 months pre-onset.

Sequencing used blood. The clonotype was recovered from a woman aged 40 to 49 with Graves' ophthalmopathy.

CDR3 DNA: TGTGCCACCGCAACTACAGGGATGGGGTCCTACGAGCAGTACTTC. The encoded protein is CATATTGMGSYEQYF. The V gene is TRBV6-2 or TRBV6-3, the J gene TRBJ2-7, with TRBD1 as a possible D gene (6 bases). The V gene lost 10 bases and the J gene lost 1 base, with 20 bases spanning the gap. This CDR3 has 15 residues. Germline loops: CDR1 MNHEY, CDR2 SVGEGT.